Listed below are T cell receptor beta chains from one sample, sequenced in a study of shared clonotypes between healthy human individuals. Repertoires were generated with immunoSEQ multiplex PCR, while TCRdb's copy carries only in-frame clones and drops some. Here the sample spans roughly 1.5 million clones, approximately 98% being singletons. The specimen was naive CD4+ T cells sorted from blood. The origin of the receptors is a young man in good health. Each CDR3 is given with its conserved first and last residue. A D gene is named only where the DNA matches it firmly. Only some rows state a clone size, as once, few, many or a class for expanded clones.

clone_size,d_call,v_call,j_call,cdr3_aa,cdr3_nt
.,TRBD1,TRBV5-6,TRBJ2-1,CASSLGQGEDEQFF,TGTGCCAGCAGCTTGGGACAGGGTGAGGATGAGCAGTTCTTC
.,.,TRBV28,TRBJ1-2,CATKRGSGYTF,TGTGCCACTAAACGGGGTTCCGGCTACACCTTC
.,.,TRBV5-1,TRBJ2-7,CASSMVSSYEQYF,TGCGCCAGCAGCATGGTAAGCTCCTACGAGCAGTACTTC
.,.,TRBV20-1,TRBJ1-2,CSAIENYGYTF,TGCAGTGCTATCGAGAACTATGGCTACACCTTC
.,TRBD2,TRBV6-5,TRBJ2-2,CASSSSGGMAGELFF,TGTGCCAGCAGCTCCAGCGGGGGGATGGCCGGGGAGCTGTTTTTT
.,TRBD2,TRBV10-3,TRBJ2-1,CAISAAGSSYNEQFF,TGTGCCATCAGTGCAGCGGGGAGCTCCTACAATGAGCAGTTCTTC
.,TRBD2,TRBV6-6,TRBJ2-7,CASSSPGTTTEYF,TGTGCCAGCAGTTCCCCCGGGACTACTACGGAGTACTTC
once,.,TRBV13,TRBJ2-2,CASRLNQGYTGELFF,TGTGCCAGCAGATTAAACCAGGGTTACACCGGGGAGCTGTTTTTT
.,.,TRBV20-1,TRBJ2-5,CSAMTQETQYF,TGCAGTGCTATGACCCAAGAGACCCAGTACTTC
.,.,TRBV9,TRBJ1-5,CASSVRGWSNQPQHF,TGTGCCAGCAGCGTAAGGGGGTGGAGCAATCAGCCCCAGCATTTT
.,.,TRBV5-1,TRBJ2-7,CASSLVGGEQYF,TGCGCCAGCAGCTTGGTGGGGGGCGAGCAGTACTTC
once,TRBD2,TRBV28,TRBJ2-1,CASAGLAVNAYNEQFF,TGTGCCAGCGCTGGACTAGCGGTTAACGCCTACAATGAGCAGTTCTTC
.,.,TRBV7-3,TRBJ1-1,CASSLRGDRTEAFF,TGTGCCAGCAGCTTACGGGGGGATCGGACTGAAGCTTTCTTT
.,.,TRBV29-1,TRBJ1-1,CSVVLYFTEAFF,TGCAGCGTTGTGCTTTATTTCACTGAAGCTTTCTTT
.,TRBD2,TRBV9,TRBJ2-5,CASSVVGSGEETQYF,TGTGCCAGCAGCGTAGTTGGTAGCGGGGAAGAGACCCAGTACTTC
.,TRBD1,TRBV28,TRBJ2-1,CASSSTGDEQFF,TGTGCCAGCAGTTCGACAGGGGATGAGCAGTTCTTC
.,TRBD2,TRBV5-1,TRBJ2-3,CASSKPSGTSGRALRTDTQYF,TGCGCCAGCAGCAAACCCTCCGGGACTAGCGGGAGGGCCCTCAGGACAGATACGCAGTATTTT
.,.,TRBV7-7,TRBJ2-5,CASSSLIGSETQYF,TGTGCCAGCAGCTCACTGATAGGTTCCGAGACCCAGTACTTC
few,.,TRBV9,TRBJ2-2,CASGLNTGELFF,TGTGCCAGCGGGTTGAACACCGGGGAGCTGTTTTTT
.,TRBD1,TRBV10-2,TRBJ1-3,CASSSIGTGEPEGAIYF,TGCGCCAGCTCTTCGATCGGGACAGGGGAACCCGAAGGGGCCATATATTTT
.,TRBD2,TRBV28,TRBJ2-1,CASSLPSLAGYNEQFF,TGTGCCAGCAGTCTTCCCTCGCTAGCGGGCTACAATGAGCAGTTCTTC
.,TRBD2,TRBV11-2,TRBJ2-3,CASSYLAGVVDTQYF,TGTGCCAGCAGCTATTTAGCGGGAGTCGTAGATACGCAGTATTTT
.,TRBD1,TRBV9,TRBJ2-4,CASSATGTAKNIQYF,TGTGCCAGCAGCGCCACCGGGACAGCGAAAAACATTCAGTACTTC
.,.,TRBV14,TRBJ1-2,CASSQDLGPWGYGYTF,TGTGCCAGCAGCCAAGATCTCGGTCCTTGGGGTTATGGCTACACCTTC
.,TRBD1,TRBV4-1,TRBJ2-5,CASSLDRGTLLGTQYF,TGCGCCAGCAGCCTTGACAGGGGGACCCTCCTGGGGACCCAGTACTTC
.,.,TRBV5-6,TRBJ2-7,CASSLAPPDYEQYF,TGTGCCAGCAGCTTGGCTCCCCCCGACTACGAGCAGTACTTC
.,TRBD2,TRBV4-3,TRBJ2-1,CASSQDPPLWASGSGHEQFF,TGCGCCAGCAGCCAAGATCCCCCTTTATGGGCTAGCGGGAGCGGGCATGAGCAGTTCTTC
.,.,TRBV5-1,TRBJ2-5,CASSLAGGRETQYF,TGCGCCAGCAGCTTGGCCGGTGGTCGGGAGACCCAGTACTTC
.,TRBD1,TRBV27,TRBJ2-5,CASKQGADETQYF,TGTGCCAGCAAACAGGGGGCCGATGAGACCCAGTACTTC
few,.,TRBV18,TRBJ1-5,CASSLGLRDQPQHF,TGTGCCAGCTCACTGGGACTGAGAGATCAGCCCCAGCATTTT
.,.,TRBV5-4,TRBJ2-3,CASSLDSGTDTQYF,TGTGCCAGCAGCTTGGATTCGGGTACAGATACGCAGTATTTT
.,.,TRBV6-1,TRBJ2-3,CASSPTAFSTDTQYF,TGTGCCAGCAGTCCCACAGCATTTAGCACAGATACGCAGTATTTT
.,TRBD1,TRBV5-1,TRBJ2-7,CASSLDGTVSYEQYF,TGCGCCAGCAGCCTGGACGGGACAGTCTCCTACGAGCAGTACTTC
.,.,TRBV7-9,TRBJ1-4,CASTLSNEKLFF,TGTGCCAGCACCCTATCCAATGAAAAACTGTTTTTT
.,.,TRBV9,TRBJ2-2,CASSVVREGTGELFF,TGTGCCAGCAGCGTAGTTAGGGAAGGCACCGGGGAGCTGTTTTTT
.,TRBD2,TRBV29-1,TRBJ2-1,CSVEGGVAGRSYNEQFF,TGCAGCGTTGAAGGAGGAGTAGCGGGACGCTCCTACAATGAGCAGTTCTTC
.,.,TRBV6-1,TRBJ1-1,CASSEDGTEAFF,TGTGCCAGCAGTGAAGACGGGACTGAAGCTTTCTTT